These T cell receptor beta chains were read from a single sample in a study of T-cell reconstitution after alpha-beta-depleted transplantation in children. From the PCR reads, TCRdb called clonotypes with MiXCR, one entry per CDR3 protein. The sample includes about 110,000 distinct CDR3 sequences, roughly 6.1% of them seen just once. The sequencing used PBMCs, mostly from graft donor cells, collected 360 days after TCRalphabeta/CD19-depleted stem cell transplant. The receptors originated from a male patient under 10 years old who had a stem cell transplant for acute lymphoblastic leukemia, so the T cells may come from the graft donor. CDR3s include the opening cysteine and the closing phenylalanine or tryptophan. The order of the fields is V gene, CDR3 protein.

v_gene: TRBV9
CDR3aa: CASSVGLGSNQPQHF

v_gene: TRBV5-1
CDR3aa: CASSLPPSNEQFF

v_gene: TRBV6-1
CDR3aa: CASSGRDRKGAGGYEQYF

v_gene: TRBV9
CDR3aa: CASSTDGGGHIQYF

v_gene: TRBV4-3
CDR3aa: CASSQGQGATYEQYF

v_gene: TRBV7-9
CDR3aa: CASSGSNQPQHF

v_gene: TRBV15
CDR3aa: CATSTSEAEKLFF

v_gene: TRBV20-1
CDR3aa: CSARGTSLSETQYF

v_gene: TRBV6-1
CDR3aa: CASSESHGLGELFF

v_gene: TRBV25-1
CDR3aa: CASLGGQRSPLHF

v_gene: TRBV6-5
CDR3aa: CASTPKGIGQPQHF

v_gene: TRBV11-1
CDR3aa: CASSRDLSYEQYF

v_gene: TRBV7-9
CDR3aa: CASTLGLEGTDTQYF

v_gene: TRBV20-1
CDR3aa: CSARGTGGNTEAFF

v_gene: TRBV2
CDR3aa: CASPGAFTDTQYF

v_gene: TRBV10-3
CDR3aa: CAIKGGGQNTGELFF

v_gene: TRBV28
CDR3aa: CASGHPNTEAFF

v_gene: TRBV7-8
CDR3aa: CASSRPTGTAIYEQYF

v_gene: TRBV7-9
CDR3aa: CASIGLAGVGETQYF

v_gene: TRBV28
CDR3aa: CASSDALAGSYEQYF

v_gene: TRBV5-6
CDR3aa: CASSRTSISSSYNEQFF

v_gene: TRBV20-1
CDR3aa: CKGTGKKTQYF

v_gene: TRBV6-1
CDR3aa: CASSPGFSDTQYF

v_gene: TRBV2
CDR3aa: CASSEYKRYEQYF

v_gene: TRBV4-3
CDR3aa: CASSQDLGPYGYTF

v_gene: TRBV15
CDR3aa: CATSRGAGSLQETQYF

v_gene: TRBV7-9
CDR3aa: CASRPGQGEYLRDTQYF

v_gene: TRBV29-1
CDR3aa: CSVGAGASYNEQFF

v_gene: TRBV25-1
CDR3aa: CASSDPGTGLMNTEAFF

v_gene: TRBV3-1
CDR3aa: CASSQVPRSNEQYF

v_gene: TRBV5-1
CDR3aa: CASRLGDRGSYEQYF

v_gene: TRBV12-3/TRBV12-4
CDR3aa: CASSGLAEPSGELFF

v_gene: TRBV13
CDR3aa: CASSPSVQGLAGEEAGELFF

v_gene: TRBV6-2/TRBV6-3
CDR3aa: CASSSMGTQYF

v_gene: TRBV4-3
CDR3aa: CASSLSAGGIGYEQYF

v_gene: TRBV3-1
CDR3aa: CATCQHIPSGGTYNEQFF

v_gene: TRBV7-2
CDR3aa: CASSLPPGNEQFF

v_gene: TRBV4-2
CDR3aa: CASSHQGGDSYEQYF

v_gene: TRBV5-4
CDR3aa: CASSLERSAPYEQYF

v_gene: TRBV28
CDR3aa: CASSSLSPEAFF

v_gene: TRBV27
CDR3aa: CASSLAGTSPYEQYF

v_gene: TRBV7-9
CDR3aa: CASSLGFSGSLHEQFF